A selection of T cell receptor beta chains follows, all from one sample in a study of shared clonotypes between healthy human individuals. Clones were sequenced by immunoSEQ multiplex PCR, and TCRdb holds only the in-frame ones, with some missing. This repertoire shows 780,000 or so clones, 72% found once; its top ten account for more than 1.5%. Material for sequencing was memory CD4+ T cells sorted from blood. The receptors come from a woman aged 25 to 39 in good health. CDR3s include the opening cysteine and the closing phenylalanine or tryptophan.

v_gene: TRBV30
j_gene: TRBJ2-5
CDR3aa: CAWTPPQAPQETQYF

v_gene: TRBV30
j_gene: TRBJ1-2
CDR3aa: CAWSVHGQGIYHYGYTF

v_gene: TRBV7-2
j_gene: TRBJ1-1
CDR3aa: CASSSRQGTEAFF

v_gene: TRBV7-2
j_gene: TRBJ1-5
CDR3aa: CASSLEALSNQPQHF

v_gene: TRBV19
j_gene: TRBJ2-3
CDR3aa: CASHRGLSTDTQYF

v_gene: TRBV28
j_gene: TRBJ2-1
CDR3aa: CASSPGLAGTNEQFF

v_gene: TRBV2
j_gene: TRBJ2-1
CDR3aa: CASSGQGLHYNEQFF

v_gene: TRBV28
j_gene: .
CDR3aa: CASSSSGVSYEQYF

v_gene: TRBV30
j_gene: TRBJ1-1
CDR3aa: CAWRASGLHTEAFF

v_gene: TRBV19
j_gene: TRBJ2-2
CDR3aa: CASSPGQSYTGELFF

v_gene: TRBV5-1
j_gene: TRBJ2-5
CDR3aa: CASRIIGETQYF

v_gene: TRBV5-1
j_gene: TRBJ2-1
CDR3aa: CASSQQSFSYNEQFF

v_gene: TRBV7-9
j_gene: TRBJ2-7
CDR3aa: CASSSSGRGPSYEQYF

v_gene: TRBV21-1
j_gene: TRBJ2-2
CDR3aa: CASSKPLSVTGELFF

v_gene: TRBV6-5
j_gene: TRBJ1-1
CDR3aa: CASSPLTRSTGEAFF

v_gene: TRBV6-1
j_gene: TRBJ1-2
CDR3aa: CASIETGTKGYTF

v_gene: TRBV7-2
j_gene: TRBJ2-2
CDR3aa: CASSPGGHANTGELFF